The rows below give T cell receptor beta chains drawn from one sample of a study of cytomegalovirus exposure and HLA in healthy donors. Clones were sequenced by immunoSEQ multiplex PCR, and TCRdb holds only the in-frame ones, with some missing. This sample's table reports approximately 130,000 clones. The specimen sequenced was PBMCs. Receptors were obtained from a woman aged 55-75 years in good health and CMV-seronegative. The CDR3 runs from the conserved cysteine through the conserved F or W. The order of the fields is CDR3 length, J gene, V gene, D gene, CDR3 protein, CDR3 DNA. The D gene is left open where the match is weak.

>15|TRBJ2-3|TRBV7-3|-
CASSLSGPSTDTQYF
TGTGCCAGCAGCTTAAGCGGGCCTAGCACAGATACGCAGTATTTT
>16|TRBJ2-3|TRBV9|TRBD2
CASSVYGGREGDTQYF
TGTGCCAGCAGCGTATATGGCGGGAGGGAGGGCGATACGCAGTATTTT
>15|TRBJ2-3|TRBV6-5|TRBD2
CASSYGLVGTDTQYF
TGTGCCAGCAGTTACGGACTAGTCGGCACAGATACGCAGTATTTT
>16|TRBJ2-2|TRBV7-8|TRBD1
CASSSHRDRATGELFF
TGTGCCAGCAGCTCACACCGGGACAGGGCCACCGGGGAGCTGTTTTTT
>13|TRBJ2-1|TRBV5-1|-
CASSSSGYNEQFF
TGCGCCAGCAGCTCTTCAGGATACAATGAGCAGTTCTTC
>14|TRBJ1-5|TRBV5-1|TRBD1
CASSLNRGDQPQHF
TGCGCCAGCAGCTTAAACAGGGGTGATCAGCCCCAGCATTTT
>14|TRBJ2-7|TRBV2|TRBD1
CASSQQGTSYEQYF
TGTGCCAGCAGCCAACAGGGGACCTCCTACGAGCAGTACTTC
>14|TRBJ1-2|TRBV29-1|TRBD1
CSVERDRGIYGYTF
TGCAGCGTTGAGCGGGACAGGGGGATCTATGGCTACACCTTC
>12|TRBJ1-1|TRBV27|-
CASSLSTEEAFF
TGTGCCAGCAGTTTATCGACAGAGGAAGCTTTCTTT
>16|TRBJ1-2|TRBV4-1|-
CASSQEGGAQTYGYTF
TGCGCCAGCAGCCAAGAAGGTGGGGCACAGACCTATGGCTACACCTTC
>14|TRBJ1-2|TRBV12-1|-
CASSLTGGDHGYTF
TGTGCCAGCAGCTTAACAGGGGGCGACCATGGCTACACCTTC
>15|TRBJ1-3|TRBV7-9|TRBD1
CASSGTGRTGNTIYF
TGTGCCAGCAGCGGGACAGGGAGAACTGGAAACACCATATATTTT
>16|TRBJ2-3|TRBV25-1|TRBD2
CASSAREGRSTDTQYF
TGTGCCAGCAGTGCCCGGGAGGGCCGCAGCACAGATACGCAGTATTTT
>14|TRBJ2-7|TRBV10-1|-
CASSPGTSLYEQYF
TGCGCCAGCAGCCCCGGGACAAGTCTTTACGAGCAGTACTTC
>16|TRBJ2-1|TRBV10-3|TRBD1
CAISESGTGGFDEQFF
TGTGCCATCAGTGAGTCGGGGACAGGGGGTTTCGATGAGCAGTTCTTC
>14|TRBJ1-5|TRBV7-9|-
CASNSEGSAQPQHF
TGTGCCAGCAATTCAGAAGGGAGTGCTCAGCCCCAGCATTTT
>16|TRBJ2-7|TRBV12-5|TRBD2
CASGLPRASGRYEQYF
TGTGCTAGTGGTTTGCCGCGGGCTAGCGGGAGATACGAGCAGTACTTC
>13|TRBJ2-5|TRBV7-2|TRBD2
CASTWTSQETQYF
TGTGCCAGCACCTGGACTAGCCAAGAGACCCAGTACTTC
>18|TRBJ2-3|TRBV10-1|-
CASSESGRGRSRTDTQYF
TGCGCCAGCAGTGAGTCAGGAAGGGGAAGGTCTCGCACAGATACGCAGTATTTT
>14|TRBJ1-1|TRBV19|-
CASSPVGGNTEAFF
TGTGCCAGTAGTCCCGTAGGGGGAAACACTGAAGCTTTCTTT
>15|TRBJ1-1|TRBV7-8|TRBD1
CASSLRQGSSTEAFF
TGTGCCAGCAGCCTCCGACAGGGGAGCAGCACTGAAGCTTTCTTT
>15|TRBJ1-4|TRBV14|-
CASSPYGVGNEKLFF
TGTGCCAGCAGCCCCTACGGGGTTGGTAATGAAAAACTGTTTTTT
>15|TRBJ1-2|TRBV6-6|-
CASSYGGSTDYGYTF
TGTGCCAGCAGTTACGGCGGGTCGACGGACTATGGCTACACCTTC
>13|TRBJ2-1|TRBV5-4|-
CASSYRDLGEQFF
TGTGCCAGCAGCTACAGGGATCTCGGTGAGCAGTTCTTC
>15|TRBJ1-5|TRBV6-1|TRBD1
CASSVGQGGRQPQHF
TGTGCCAGCAGTGTCGGACAGGGAGGTCGTCAGCCCCAGCATTTT
>15|TRBJ1-6|TRBV6-1|-
CASSDVQENNSPLHF
TGTGCCAGCAGTGATGTTCAAGAGAATAATTCACCCCTCCACTTT
>11|TRBJ2-7|TRBV6-5|-
CASRRGHEQYF
TGTGCCAGCAGACGAGGGCACGAGCAGTACTTC
>14|TRBJ1-1|TRBV2|-
CASRPDSLNTEAFF
TGTGCCAGCAGGCCGGACAGCCTGAACACTGAAGCTTTCTTT
>16|TRBJ2-7|TRBV7-9|TRBD2
CASSPGLAGGMDEQYF
TGTGCCAGCAGCCCGGGACTAGCGGGGGGGATGGACGAGCAGTACTTC
>13|TRBJ2-3|TRBV2|-
CASCEGNTDTQYF
TGTGCCAGCTGTGAGGGCAACACAGATACGCAGTATTTT
>19|TRBJ1-3|TRBV5-3|-
CARSLRRQAASSSGNTIYF
TGTGCCAGAAGCTTAAGAAGGCAGGCCGCTTCGAGCTCTGGAAACACCATATATTTT
>17|TRBJ1-1|TRBV5-1|-
CASSTAQGLVANTEAFF
TGCGCCAGCAGCACCGCCCAGGGACTGGTTGCGAACACTGAAGCTTTCTTT
>14|TRBJ1-6|TRBV28|TRBD1
CASRTPDRVSPLHF
TGTGCCAGCAGGACCCCTGACAGGGTTTCACCCCTCCACTTT
>15|TRBJ2-3|TRBV4-1|-
CASSQVIPGTDTQYF
TGCGCCAGCAGCCAAGTTATACCGGGCACAGATACGCAGTATTTT
>15|TRBJ1-5|TRBV2|-
CASSVDTYSNQPQHF
TGTGCCAGCAGCGTAGACACTTATAGCAATCAGCCCCAGCATTTT
>13|TRBJ2-7|TRBV28|TRBD2
CASSPKAGGEQYF
TGTGCCAGCAGTCCTAAGGCGGGGGGCGAGCAGTACTTC
>13|TRBJ2-3|TRBV5-1|TRBD2
CASSLGGGIGQYF
TGCGCCAGCAGCTTGGGCGGGGGGATAGGGCAGTATTTT
>15|TRBJ2-1|TRBV5-8|TRBD2
CASSLRGGSYNEQFF
TGTGCCAGCAGCTTGCGGGGGGGCTCCTACAATGAGCAGTTCTTC
>15|TRBJ2-5|TRBV28|TRBD1
CASRDRGRLEETQYF
TGTGCCAGCAGGGACAGGGGGCGGTTGGAAGAGACCCAGTACTTC
>16|TRBJ2-5|TRBV28|-
CASSSHRQAVKETQYF
TGTGCCAGCAGTTCCCATCGACAGGCCGTGAAAGAGACCCAGTACTTC
>15|TRBJ2-1|TRBV7-2|-
CASSTTRGTYNEQFF
TGTGCCAGCAGCACTACCAGGGGTACCTACAATGAGCAGTTCTTC
>15|TRBJ2-2|TRBV6-1|TRBD2
CASSEAAGGPGELFF
TGTGCCAGCAGTGAAGCAGCGGGGGGGCCCGGGGAGCTGTTTTTT